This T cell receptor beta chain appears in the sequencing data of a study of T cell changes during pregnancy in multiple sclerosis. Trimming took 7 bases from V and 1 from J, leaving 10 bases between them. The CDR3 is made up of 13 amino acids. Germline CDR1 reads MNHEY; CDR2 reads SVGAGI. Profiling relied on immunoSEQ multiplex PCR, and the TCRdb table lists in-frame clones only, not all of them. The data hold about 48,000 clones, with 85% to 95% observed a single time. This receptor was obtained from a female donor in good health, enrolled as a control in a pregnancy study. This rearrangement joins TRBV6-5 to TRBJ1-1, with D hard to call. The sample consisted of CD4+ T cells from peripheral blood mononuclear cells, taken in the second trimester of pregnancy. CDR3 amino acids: CASIPGPNTEAFF. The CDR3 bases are TGTGCCAGCATCCCGGGTCCGAACACTGAAGCTTTCTTT.